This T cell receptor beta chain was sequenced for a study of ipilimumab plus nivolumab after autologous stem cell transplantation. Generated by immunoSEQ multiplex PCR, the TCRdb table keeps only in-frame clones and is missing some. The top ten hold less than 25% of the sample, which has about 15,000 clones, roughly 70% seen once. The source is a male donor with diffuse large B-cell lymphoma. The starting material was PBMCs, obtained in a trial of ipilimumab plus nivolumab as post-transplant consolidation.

DNA for the CDR3: TGTGCCAGCAGTTACTCGTGGACTCCCGACCAAAAACTGTTTTTT. It translates to CASSYSWTPDQKLFF. The chain has TRBV6-6 and TRBJ1-4; D call uncertain. Germline V gene lookup returns CDR1 MNHNY and CDR2 SVGAGI (reference sequence). V shed 0 bases and J shed 9 bases, with 14 bases lying between them. There are 15 residues in the CDR3.